This TCR beta chain was recorded in a study of CD4 T cells in relation to SARS-CoV-2 and coronaviruses (dated by TCRdb to the early 2020s). Regarding the research as a whole: HLA restriction was mapped for shared crossreactive spike epitopes using patient-derived lymphoblastoid cell lines. The study assessed, at the TCR clonotype level, memory CD4+ T cell crossreactivity between SARS-CoV-2 and common cold coronavirus spike proteins. For other donors in the study, expansion assays were sequenced with a different, Illumina-based TCR-beta assay. The Adaptive Biotechnologies TCR-sequencing kit was used for samples from three pre-COVID donors and for the naive versus memory experiments, whereas the other data were Illumina-based.

Points the paper makes about the study in general: Since the crossreactivity analysis centred on spike protein, crossreactivity against other viral proteins was not assessed. The study was constrained by small numbers of patients and of tested TCRs. Because no donor provided both pre-pandemic and post-infection samples, tracing the source of pre-existing responses was limited. Sequencing naive versus memory cells indicated that the assay picks up memory recall responses, not primary responses primed during culture. Roughly 64% of donors had memory CD4+ clonotypes that crossrecognized SARS-CoV-2 and at least one common cold coronavirus spike. Significantly weaker SARS-CoV-2-driven expansion was shown by crossreactive clones than by monoreactive clones, consistent with antigenic imprinting.

Deep-resolution immunoSEQ TCR-beta sequencing was performed on DNA from uncultured naive and memory CD4+ T cells. In the original analysis: During preprocessing, nonproductive sequences were discarded, as were any CDR3s that did not begin with C, did not end with F or W, or were shorter than 7 amino acids. Cultured and uncultured naive and memory CD4+ repertoires were searched for CDR3s previously identified as spike- and CEF-reactive. Pairwise Levenshtein distance, computed with the stringdist R package after three terminal residues were trimmed from each end, was used as the measure of CDR3 homology. Sourced from immuneACCESS, this table was stored by TCRdb with only in-frame sequences that have V and J called. A share of the clones is absent; for the studies checked, an unresolved V gene accounts for under half, and the remainder has no known explanation. V and J calls and clone size are copied from that table; D and trimming were computed from the DNA. The sample table lists some 65,000 clones, over 80% of them with a count of one. Clones ranked in the top ten supply over 1.5% of the sample.

CD4+ T cells from unexposed donors were collected before the COVID-19 pandemic (2011-2018). Naive and memory CD4+ T cells were separated from cryopreserved PBMCs by first enriching for CD4 and then performing EasySep naive CD4+ T cell enrichment. Leukapheresis product for the unexposed donors was bought commercially. Ficoll-Paque PLUS gradient centrifugation was used to isolate PBMCs from leukapheresis product or whole blood. The PBMCs went either fresh into the expansion assay or into cryopreservation at -140 degrees C. The QIAamp Micro DNA Kit was used to extract genomic DNA from the CD4+ T cells. A word on this clone: There is no known antigen for this receptor. No much larger clone exists at a distance of one base, and base qualities are not known.

For CDR1 and CDR2, the germline V gene lists SGHVS and FNYEAQ. A distance of 12 bases separates the germline ends of V and J, which lose 2 bases and 1 base respectively. From its cysteine to its phenylalanine, the CDR3 spans 16 amino acids. Just CDR3 DNA is preserved here, 48 bases in frame from base 1. This sequence was found in a human donor in good health. The sequence is built from TRBV7-6 and TRBJ1-5, with a weak D call of TRBD1 (5 bases match). The sequenced sample was memory CD4+ T cells from PBMCs. This sample's cell subset or site label indicates: memory (non-naive) CD4+ T cells. The CDR3 protein sequence reads: CASSLYRRASNQPQHF. The nucleotide sequence reads TGTGCCAGCAGCTTATATCGCAGGGCCAGCAATCAGCCCCAGCATTTT.